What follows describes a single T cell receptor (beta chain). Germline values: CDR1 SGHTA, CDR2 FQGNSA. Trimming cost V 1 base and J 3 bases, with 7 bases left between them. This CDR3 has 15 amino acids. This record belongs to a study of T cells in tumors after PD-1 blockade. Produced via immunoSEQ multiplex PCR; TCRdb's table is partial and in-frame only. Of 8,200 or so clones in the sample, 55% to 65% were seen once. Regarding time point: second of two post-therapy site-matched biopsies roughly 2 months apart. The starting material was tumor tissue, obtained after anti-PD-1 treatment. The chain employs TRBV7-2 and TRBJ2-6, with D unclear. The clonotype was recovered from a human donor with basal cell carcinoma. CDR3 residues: CASSLEGYGANVLTF. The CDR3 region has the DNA TGTGCCAGCAGCTTAGAAGGTTATGGGGCCAACGTCCTGACTTTC.